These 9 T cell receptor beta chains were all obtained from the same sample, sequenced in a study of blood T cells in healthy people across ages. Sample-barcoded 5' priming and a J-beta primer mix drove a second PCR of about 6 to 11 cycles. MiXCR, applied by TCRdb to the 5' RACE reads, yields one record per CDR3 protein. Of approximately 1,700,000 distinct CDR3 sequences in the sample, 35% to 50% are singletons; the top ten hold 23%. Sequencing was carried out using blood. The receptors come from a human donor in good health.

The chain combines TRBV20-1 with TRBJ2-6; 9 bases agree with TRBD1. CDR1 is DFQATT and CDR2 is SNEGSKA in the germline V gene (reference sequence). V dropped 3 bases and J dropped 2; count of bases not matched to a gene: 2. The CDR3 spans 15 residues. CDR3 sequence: CSASTGGPGANVLTF. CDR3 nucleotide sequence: TGCAGTGCTAGTACAGGGGGCCCTGGGGCCAACGTCCTGACTTTC.

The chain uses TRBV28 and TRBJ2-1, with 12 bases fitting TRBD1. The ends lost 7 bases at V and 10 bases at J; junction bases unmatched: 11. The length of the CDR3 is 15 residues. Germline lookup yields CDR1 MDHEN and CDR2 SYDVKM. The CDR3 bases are TGTGCCAGCACCCCGGGACAGGGGGCGATCAGAGAGCAGTTCTTC. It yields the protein CASTPGQGAIREQFF.

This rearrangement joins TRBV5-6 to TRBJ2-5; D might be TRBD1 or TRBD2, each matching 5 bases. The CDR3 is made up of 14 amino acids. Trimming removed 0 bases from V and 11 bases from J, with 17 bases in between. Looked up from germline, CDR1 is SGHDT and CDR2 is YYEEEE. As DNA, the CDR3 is TGTGCCAGCAGCTTGGGAGGGGCAGTGCACGGGCAGTACTTC. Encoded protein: CASSLGGAVHGQYF.

This chain's CDR3 is CATSVRRSGGPNEQFF. CDR3 in DNA: TGTGCCACCAGCGTGAGGCGCTCCGGGGGGCCCAATGAGCAGTTCTTC. The rearrangement links TRBV15 to TRBJ2-1, with D tentatively TRBD2 (7 bases). This CDR3 spans 16 amino acids. V dropped 5 bases and J dropped 6 bases, with 20 bases sitting between them. Germline V gene sequence: CDR1 LNHNV, CDR2 YYDKDF (reference sequence). The full variable domain, in which reference TRBV15 and TRBJ2-1 provide the parts outside the CDR3, is DAMVIQNPRYQVTQFGKPVTLSCSQTLNHNVMYWYQQKSSQAPKLLFHYYDKDFNNEADTPDNFQSRRPNTSFCFLDIRSPGLGDTAMYLCATSVRRSGGPNEQFFGPGTRLTVL.

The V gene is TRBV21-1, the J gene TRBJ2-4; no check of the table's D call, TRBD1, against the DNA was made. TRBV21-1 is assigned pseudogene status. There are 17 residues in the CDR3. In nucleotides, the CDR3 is TGTGCCAGCAGCCATTACTTGACAGATAAGTGGGCAAACATTCAGTACTTC. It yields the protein CASSHYLTDKWANIQYF.

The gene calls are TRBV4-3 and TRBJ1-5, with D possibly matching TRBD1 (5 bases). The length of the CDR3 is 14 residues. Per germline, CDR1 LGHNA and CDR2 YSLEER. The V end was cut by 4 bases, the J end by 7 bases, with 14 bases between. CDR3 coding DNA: TGCGCCAGCAGCCCAATCCAGGGTATCCAGCCCCAGCATTTT. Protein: CASSPIQGIQPQHF.

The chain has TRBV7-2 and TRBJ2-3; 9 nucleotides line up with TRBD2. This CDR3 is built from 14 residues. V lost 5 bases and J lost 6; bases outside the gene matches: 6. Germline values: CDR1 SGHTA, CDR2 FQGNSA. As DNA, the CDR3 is TGTGCCAGCAGCGTTAGCGGGGGTGGCGATACGCAGTATTTT. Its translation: CASSVSGGGDTQYF.

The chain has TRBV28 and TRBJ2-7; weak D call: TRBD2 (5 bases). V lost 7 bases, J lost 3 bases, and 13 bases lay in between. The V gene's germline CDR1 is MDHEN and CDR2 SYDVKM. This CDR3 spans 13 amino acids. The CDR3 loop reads CASKVGGLYEQYF. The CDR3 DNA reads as TGTGCCAGCAAGGTGGGCGGGCTCTACGAGCAGTACTTC.

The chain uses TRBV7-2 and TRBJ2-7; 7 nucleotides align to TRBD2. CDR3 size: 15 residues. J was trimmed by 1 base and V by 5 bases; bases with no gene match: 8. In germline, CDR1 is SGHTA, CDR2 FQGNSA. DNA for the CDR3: TGTGCCAGCAGCCGAGCGGGGTTCGCTTCCTACGAGCAGTACTTC. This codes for CASSRAGFASYEQYF.